The next 4 T cell receptor beta chains were all read from a single sample in a study of blood T cell repertoires in COVID-19. Sequencing used immunoSEQ multiplex PCR; TCRdb keeps in-frame clones, though not all of them. The table includes roughly 60,000 clones, almost 85% detected once. The source material was peripheral blood. The receptors come from a human donor in a cohort sampled during active COVID-19.

This clone was detected only a few times. The rearrangement links TRBV7-9 to TRBJ2-3; 10 positions match TRBD2. V shed 5 bases, J shed 4 bases, and the junction held 6 bases outside the gene matches. Germline V gene lookup returns CDR1 SEHNR and CDR2 FQNEAQ (reference sequence). The CDR3 is made up of 15 amino acids. The CDR3 nucleotides read TGTGCCAGCAGCCCGACTAGCGGGTTACCAGATACGCAGTATTTT. Its translation: CASSPTSGLPDTQYF.

This chain uses TRBV4-2 with TRBJ1-2; D perhaps matches TRBD1 (5 bases). CDR1 and CDR2 from the germline V gene are LGHNA and YNFKEQ. The CDR3 spans 15 residues. V gave up 1 base and J gave up 0 bases, with 9 bases separating them. CDR3 sequence: CASSQAWGANYGYTF. DNA of the CDR3: TGTGCCAGCAGCCAAGCATGGGGGGCTAACTATGGCTACACCTTC.

The chain links TRBV5-1 to TRBJ2-1; 10 positions agree with TRBD2. This CDR3 has 17 residues. CDR1 SGHRS and CDR2 YFSETQ come from the germline V gene. V lost 0 bases and J lost 7; bases outside the gene matches: 10. In DNA, the CDR3 is TGCGCCAGCAGCTTGGGGCGGGAAGCGGGGGGGCGGAATGAGCAGTTCTTC. Translated, it gives CASSLGREAGGRNEQFF.

This chain connects TRBV5-1 to TRBJ2-2; 8 nucleotides align to TRBD2. Germline V CDR1 and CDR2: SGHRS, YFSETQ. The CDR3 contains 16 residues. J gave up 2 bases and V 0 bases, and 3 bases lay outside the gene matches. The CDR3 DNA reads as TGCGCCAGCAGCTTGGGGCTAGCGGGTAACACCGGGGAGCTGTTTTTT. The encoded protein is CASSLGLAGNTGELFF.